This T cell receptor beta chain comes out of a study of Graves' ophthalmopathy and Graves' hyperthyroidism (dated 2018 in TCRdb). The study in broad terms: Peripheral blood was collected at initial diagnosis, before any treatment. The study used signatures of the TCR beta repertoire to tell Graves' ophthalmopathy apart from Graves' hyperthyroidism and to predict which patients would progress to ophthalmopathy. In total, 135 blood samples were TCR-sequenced: some 43 ophthalmopathy, around 75 hyperthyroidism and approximately 17 hyperthyroidism-to-ophthalmopathy patients. To explore V-J signatures that distinguish ophthalmopathy from hyperthyroidism, a discovery set of 100 patients was enrolled, made up of 43 with ophthalmopathy and roughly 57 with stable hyperthyroidism. An independent validation cohort comprised some 19 hyperthyroidism patients and 15 to 17 patients who later progressed from hyperthyroidism to ophthalmopathy. In over 5 hyperthyroidism patients, the T-cell repertoire of thyroid tissue was compared with the T-cell repertoire of blood. After sampling, hyperthyroidism patients received methimazole starting at 30 mg daily, and ophthalmopathy patients received high-dose intravenous methylprednisolone. The 100 or so discovery patients were randomly divided into training and test sets at a 7:3 ratio. The paper's findings and limits, for the study overall: Sample size was not statistically predetermined, and group allocation was not concealed from the investigators. Most expanded thyroid clonotypes with frequency above 0.001 were also detected in blood, suggesting blood repertoires may reflect the thyroid immune response. In validation, the model predicted ophthalmopathy progression with about 71% sensitivity and about 73% specificity; roughly 11 predicted patients were CT-confirmed with GO in a median of 6.5 months. In cross-validation, the 13-signature model distinguished ophthalmopathy from stable hyperthyroidism with 85% to 90% sensitivity and just under 84% specificity, and in the test set the corresponding values were approximately 80% and 68%.

Deletion took 3 bases off V and 5 bases off J, with a span of 17 bases between the germline ends. The CDR1 and CDR2 encoded by the germline V gene (reference sequence) are LNHDA and SQIVND. There are 15 amino acids in the CDR3, from cysteine to phenylalanine inclusive. The sequence is cut down to CDR3 DNA, 45 bases in frame from base 1. The table lists this clonotype with many counts. Its binding antigen is unknown. No per-base quality is available; no much larger clone lies one base away. For repertoire sequencing, TCR beta CDR3 regions were amplified from RNA transcripts. The first round was an RT-PCR using HTBI primers with the Qiagen OneStep RT-PCR kit, and this first round was followed by a second-round multiplex PCR, then size selection and purification. Libraries were sequenced paired-end with 100 bp reads on an Illumina HiSeq2000. Turning to the authors' computational methods: SOAPnuke was used to process the reads, throwing out any read that had adapters, had uncalled bases, had a mean Phred below 15, or lacked an exact constant-primer or identifier match. High-quality paired reads were merged with COPE v1.2.5. Each unique nucleotide sequence was defined as a clonotype, and clonotypes were aligned to IMGT TRB V, D and J references with MiTCR v1.1. The analysis was limited to V-J combinations with a frequency above 0.0001, which together covered around 99% of the repertoires. For each V-J combination, a TCR clonal expansion and chaos score was defined as the ratio of F50 clonal expansion to chaos observed in the TCRdist matrix. Welch's t-statistics and random forest were used to reduce features to about 14 V-J combinations, which were fed into a naive Bayes classifier. Thyroid-blood repertoire similarity was quantified with the Morisita-Horn index. Using fastp trimming at Q25 and MiXCR clonotype assembly, TCRdb reanalyzed the public sequencing data and kept in-frame beta chains. Entries are consolidated by CDR3 protein sequence, retaining the most common genes and DNA. TCRdb, not the original authors, processed these V and J calls. The sample profile shows 220,000 or so distinct CDR3 sequences; roughly 21% of them were found once. The biggest ten clones account for around 40% of the sample.

The ophthalmopathy patients had moderately to severely active disease, with a Clinical Activity Score of 3 or higher, a NOSPECS grade of 4 or higher, and a disease duration of less than 3 months. Patients with other autoimmune diseases, uncontrolled infections, pregnancy or lactation were excluded from the study. Diagnosis relied on clinical symptoms, serum thyroxine, TRAb, thyroid ultrasound and orbital computed tomography. Ficoll-Paque density gradient centrifugation was used to isolate PBMCs from around 10 ml of fresh peripheral blood. Trizol reagent was used to extract the total RNA, and its quality was then checked on an Agilent 2100 Bioanalyzer.

The sequencing input was peripheral blood. The TCR comes from a woman aged 45-65 years with Graves' ophthalmopathy. Donor details come from another sample of the same person, matched by shared clones. The chain links TRBV19 with TRBJ2-7, and possibly TRBD2, on 5 matching bases. CDR3 sequence: CASSISGGSHNEQYF. In nucleotides, the sequence is TGTGCCAGTAGTATTTCAGGTGGGAGCCATAACGAGCAGTACTTC. Outside the CDR3, residues come from the reference TRBV19 and TRBJ2-7 proteins, so the full variable domain is: DGGITQSPKYLFRKEGQNVTLSCEQNLNHDAMYWYRQDPGQGLRLIYYSQIVNDFQKGDIAEGYSVSREKKESFPLTVTSAQKNPTAFYLCASSISGGSHNEQYFGPGTRLTVT.